This T cell receptor (beta chain) was profiled in a study of control samples from healthy donors and cancer patients. Trimming removed 0 bases from V and 2 bases from J, with 4 bases in between. The CDR3 totals 13 residues. CDR1 and CDR2 (germline): MNHEY, SVGAGI. Clones were read by immunoSEQ multiplex PCR, and TCRdb kept only the in-frame ones, dropping some. The sample shows around 250,000 clones, approximately 80% of them seen only once. This sequence was found in a woman in her fifties or sixties with lung cancer. This chain uses TRBV6-5 with TRBJ1-2, with D hard to call. Sequenced: PBMCs. The DNA of the CDR3 is TGTGCCAGCAGTTACTCGGACAACTATGGCTACACCTTC. Protein: CASSYSDNYGYTF.